What follows describes a single T cell receptor beta chain. Produced via immunoSEQ multiplex PCR; TCRdb's table is partial and in-frame only. This sample has about 50,000 clones, with about nine tenths found just once. The CDR3 is made up of 15 amino acids. Germline CDR1 is MNHNS and CDR2 is SASEGT. Trimming pared 1 base from V and 1 base from J, leaving 11 bases between. The record originates from a study of T cell changes during pregnancy in multiple sclerosis. The chain carries TRBV6-1 and TRBJ2-7; D may be TRBD2 (6 bases). The clonotype comes from a female donor with multiple sclerosis, enrolled in a pregnancy study. The sample consisted of CD8+ T cells from peripheral blood mononuclear cells, taken after pregnancy. CDR3 bases: TGTGCCAGCAGTGAAGGGGACTTTGGGTCCTACGAGCAGTACTTC. Protein sequence: CASSEGDFGSYEQYF.